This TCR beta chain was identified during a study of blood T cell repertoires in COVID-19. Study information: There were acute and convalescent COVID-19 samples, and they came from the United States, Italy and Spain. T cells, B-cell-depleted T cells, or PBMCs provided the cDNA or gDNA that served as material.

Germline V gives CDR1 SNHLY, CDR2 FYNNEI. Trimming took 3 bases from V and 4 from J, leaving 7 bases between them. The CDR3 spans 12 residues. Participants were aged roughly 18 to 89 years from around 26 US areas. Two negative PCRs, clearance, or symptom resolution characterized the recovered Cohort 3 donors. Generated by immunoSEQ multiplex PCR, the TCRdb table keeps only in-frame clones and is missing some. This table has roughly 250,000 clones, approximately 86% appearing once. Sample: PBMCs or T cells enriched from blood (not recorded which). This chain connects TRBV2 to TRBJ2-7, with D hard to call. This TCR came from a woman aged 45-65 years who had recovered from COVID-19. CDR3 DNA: TGTGCCAGCAGTGATCTTCAGTACGAGCAGTACTTC. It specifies CASSDLQYEQYF.